Sequencing of this TCR beta chain was carried out in a study of glioma-infiltrating T cells (dated by TCRdb to about 2016). With regard to the full study: Glioma tissue, non-neoplastic brain tissue and matched peripheral blood mononuclear cells were used as sources from which TCR alpha- and beta-chain repertoires were sequenced. To gauge divergence between tissue and blood T-cell populations, every tissue-infiltrating repertoire was compared against the peripheral blood repertoire from the same patient. Three low-grade glioma patients, roughly 8 primary glioblastoma patients and three non-glioma patients contributing non-neoplastic brain tissue were included in the paired cohort. Beyond this particular receptor, the publication reports: Tissue and blood shared very few CDR3 sequences, a result attributed to high CDR3 diversity and limited sampling. Group comparisons were based on small numbers of patients: three non-neoplastic, three low-grade glioma and about eight glioblastoma patients. VJ-independent divergence between tissue and blood was lower than expected in non-neoplastic patients but higher than expected in all gliomas, particularly low-grade gliomas.

The CDR3 sequence holds 14 residues, the cysteine and phenylalanine included. Just CDR3 DNA is preserved here, 42 bases in frame from base 1. CDR1 and CDR2 are read off the germline V gene (reference sequence) as LNHDA and SQIVND. TCR alpha and beta CDR3 regions were amplified with the iRepertoire nested amplicon-rescue multiplex PCR (arm-PCR) platform from RNA. The input for one-step reverse transcription and amplification was 100-400 ng of either tissue mRNA or PBMC total RNA. Following bead purification, Illumina adapters were added by a secondary multiplex PCR, and libraries between 200 and 400 bp were gel-purified. Demultiplexing relied on internal 6-nucleotide barcodes carried by the libraries. Sequencing of libraries was performed on an Illumina MiSeq with 2x220 or 2x250 nucleotide paired-end reads. The authors' analysis ran thus. Paired reads were merged using FLASH 1.2.11 and were aligned to the GRCh37 human genome using BWA-MEM, after which TRA and TRB reads were extracted. For V and J assignment, an IMGT-derived reference of cassette sequences and CDR3 motifs that included pseudogenes was used. Three-frame translation of reads was performed, and productive CDR3s were defined as those with a C...FGXG motif and no stop codons. Unique combinations of V-J cassette pair and CDR3 amino acid sequence were defined as clonotypes. Reads were filtered by Hamming distance, with the threshold set by the sequence error rate of each sample in mapped regions. Through fastp at Q25 and MiXCR, TCRdb rebuilt clones from the public reads, retaining in-frame beta chains. Identical CDR3 protein sequences are pooled into one entry, listed with their most common genes and DNA. The V and J calls, along with clone size, are taken from TCRdb and not from the paper's own processing. The sample contains under 200,000 distinct CDR3 sequences, about 47% of them found a single time. About 5.2% of the sample lies in the top ten.

This clonotype was observed a single time. Its antigen is currently not known. A much larger clone lies one base from this, so it may be a read error. Recombination connected TRBV19 to TRBJ1-1, with 7 bases in between that match TRBD1. Sequencing was done on a sample of glioma tissue, nonneoplastic brain tissue, or PBMCs (not recorded which). The clonotype was recovered from a human donor with low-grade glioma or glioblastoma, undergoing nonglioma brain surgery, or in good health (not recorded which). The CDR3 in this case is CASIINRGPTEAFF. The DNA sequence is given as TGTGCCAGTATTATAAACAGGGGCCCCACTGAAGCTTTCTTT.